The rows below give T cell receptor beta chains drawn from one sample of a study of T cells after yellow fever vaccination. TCRdb reprocessed the 5' RACE reads with MiXCR, giving one entry per CDR3 protein. The sample records more than 200,000 distinct CDR3 sequences, 3.6% being singletons. The material was PBMCs, obtained 15 days after the yellow fever booster vaccination. These receptors all stem from a man in his late teens or twenties who received the YFV17D yellow fever vaccine. The CDR3 runs from the conserved cysteine through the conserved F or W. The D gene is left open where the match is weak. Clone sizes are given selectively: once, few, many, or a class where the clone is expanded.

size	V	J	D	DNA	CDR3
many	TRBV25-1	TRBJ1-2	.	TGTGCCAGCAGTGAATATTACAGGGCAGATGGCTACACCTTC	CASSEYYRADGYTF
many	TRBV20-1	TRBJ2-3	.	TGCAGTGCTAGACTCCCCTGGGCTACAGATACGCAGTATTTT	CSARLPWATDTQYF
many	TRBV7-2	TRBJ2-3	TRBD1	TGTGCCAGCAGCTTTCTGGGACAGGGGGGCACAGATACGCAGTATTTT	CASSFLGQGGTDTQYF
many	TRBV10-1	TRBJ2-1	.	TGCGCCAGCAGACAAACCCAGGGAAGCGATGAGCAGTTCTTC	CASRQTQGSDEQFF
many	TRBV7-2	TRBJ2-3	TRBD1	TGTGCCAGCAGCTTAGCCCAGGACAGGGGGCGCACGCAGTATTTT	CASSLAQDRGRTQYF
many	TRBV24-1	TRBJ1-1	TRBD1	TGTGCCACCAGTGATGCCCCGGGACAGGGGGCCGGGACTGAAGCTTTCTTT	CATSDAPGQGAGTEAFF
many	TRBV5-1	TRBJ2-3	TRBD2	TGCGCCAGCAGCCCAACCGGGACTAGCGGGGGCACAGATACGCAGTATTTT	CASSPTGTSGGTDTQYF
many	TRBV7-2	TRBJ1-1	TRBD1	TGTGCCAGCAGCACCGCAGGGGGCTTAAGAACTGAAGCTTTCTTT	CASSTAGGLRTEAFF
many	TRBV5-1	TRBJ1-5	TRBD1	TGCGCCAGCAGCTTCGACAGGGGACTTCAGCCCCAGCATTTT	CASSFDRGLQPQHF
many	TRBV5-6	TRBJ2-7	.	TGTGCCAGCAGCGGGACTTCCTACGAGCAGTACTTC	CASSGTSYEQYF
many	TRBV7-2	TRBJ2-5	TRBD2	TGTGCCAGCAGCTCCACCGGGACTAGCGGGGGGAGAGAGACCCAGTACTTC	CASSSTGTSGGRETQYF
few	TRBV6-6	TRBJ1-4	.	TGTGCCAGCAGCAGGGGTGTTGCAAAACGTGAAAAACTGTTTTTT	CASSRGVAKREKLFF
many	TRBV7-3	TRBJ2-1	.	TGTGCCAGCCCCAAGCCAACCTTTACTAATGAGCAGTTCTTC	CASPKPTFTNEQFF
many	TRBV18	TRBJ2-7	.	TGTGCCAGCTCACCCCCTGGGGATATACGCTACGAGCAGTACTTC	CASSPPGDIRYEQYF
many	TRBV5-6	TRBJ1-2	.	TGTGCCAGCAGCTCCGGGTTGGTGACCTGGTCGGACTATGGCTACACCTTC	CASSSGLVTWSDYGYTF
many	TRBV12-5	TRBJ2-5	TRBD1	TGTGCTAGTGGTTTGTTAGTGACAGGGGGTGTCGAGACCCAGTACTTC	CASGLLVTGGVETQYF
.	TRBV5-4	TRBJ2-1	TRBD1	TGTGCCAGCAGCTTGGGTCTTCGGGGACAGGGGGCGATGTACAATGAGCAGTTCTTC	CASSLGLRGQGAMYNEQFF
many	TRBV6-6	TRBJ1-2	.	TGTGCCAGCAGTTCCGTGCGGGGCAATGGCTACACCTTC	CASSSVRGNGYTF
many	TRBV9	TRBJ2-1	TRBD2	TGTGCCAGCAGCGGGGGGGGACTAGCGAGCAATGAGCAGTTCTTC	CASSGGGLASNEQFF
many	TRBV7-2	TRBJ2-5	.	TGTGCCAGCAGCCCTACAGGGCGGGTGACCCAGTACTTC	CASSPTGRVTQYF
many	TRBV7-9	TRBJ2-2	.	TGTGCCAGCAGCTCGGAGGTCGGGGAGCTGTTTTTT	CASSSEVGELFF
many	TRBV25-1	TRBJ2-3	TRBD2	TGTGCCAGCAGTGCGTCGCGGCGCGGGGGGACAACGCAGTATTTT	CASSASRRGGTTQYF
.	TRBV5-4	TRBJ1-2	.	TGTGCCAGCAGCTTGGCCAAGGGCGGCTATGGCTACACCTTC	CASSLAKGGYGYTF
.	TRBV12-5	TRBJ2-1	TRBD2	TGTGCTAGTGGTTTGGGGGGACTAAACAATGAGCAGTTCTTC	CASGLGGLNNEQFF
.	TRBV3-1	TRBJ1-1	.	TGTGCCAGCAGCCAAGAAAACAGTGCCAAAGCTTTCTTT	CASSQENSAKAFF
many	TRBV19	TRBJ1-1	.	TGTGCCAGTAACACCTTCCACGGTACTGAAGCTTTCTTT	CASNTFHGTEAFF
many	TRBV7-2	TRBJ1-3	.	TGTGCCAGCAGCCTACAGGGCCTCTCGGGAAACACCATATATTTT	CASSLQGLSGNTIYF
.	TRBV19	TRBJ2-1	.	TGTGCCAGTAGTATCCGGACTCTAAGCTCCTACAATGAGCAGTTCTTC	CASSIRTLSSYNEQFF
many	TRBV7-2	TRBJ2-5	.	TGTGCCAGCAGCCCGCTTATAGTCCAAGAGACCCAGTACTTC	CASSPLIVQETQYF
many	TRBV5-1	TRBJ1-2	.	TGCGCCAGCAGAACGGACGCTAACTATGGCTACACCTTC	CASRTDANYGYTF
many	TRBV11-2	TRBJ2-2	.	TGTGCCAGCAGCGACGGTCGGCAGGGCAACACCGGGGAGCTGTTTTTT	CASSDGRQGNTGELFF
many	TRBV20-1	TRBJ1-2	TRBD1	TGCAGTGCTAGAGAAAACAGGGGAACGTATGGCTACACCTTC	CSARENRGTYGYTF
many	TRBV7-9	TRBJ2-1	.	TGTGCCAGCAGCTTAACTAGGACCATGTTTAATGAGCAGTTCTTC	CASSLTRTMFNEQFF
many	TRBV3-1	TRBJ2-1	.	TGTGCCAGCAGCCCGAAGAGAGCCTACAATGAGCAGTTCTTC	CASSPKRAYNEQFF
many	TRBV14	TRBJ1-3	.	TGTGCCAGCAGCCAACAAGGGGCGCGTGGAAACACCATATATTTT	CASSQQGARGNTIYF
many	TRBV5-4	TRBJ2-5	.	TGTGCCAGCAGCTTGGGCGTGGTTCCAGAGACCCAGTACTTC	CASSLGVVPETQYF
many	TRBV10-3	TRBJ2-5	.	TGTGCCATCAGTGATAACCAAGAGACCCAGTACTTC	CAISDNQETQYF
many	TRBV7-9	TRBJ1-1	TRBD1	TGTGCCAGCACCCTTACAGGGGCGAAACACACTGAAGCTTTCTTT	CASTLTGAKHTEAFF
.	TRBV5-5	TRBJ2-4	.	TGTGCCAGCTGGGGCCAGACATGGAAGGACATTCAGTACTTC	CASWGQTWKDIQYF
many	TRBV3-1	TRBJ2-4	.	TGTGCCAGCAGCCAATTAGTTAGCAAAAACATTCAGTACTTC	CASSQLVSKNIQYF
few	TRBV5-1	TRBJ1-2	.	TGCGCCAGCAGCTCGAACACTGAGGCAGGGCCCTTCTTC	CASSSNTEAGPFF
many	TRBV12-3/TRBV12-4	TRBJ2-3	.	TGTGCCAGCCAATACACAGATACGCAGTATTTT	CASQYTDTQYF
.	TRBV12-3/TRBV12-4	TRBJ2-7	TRBD1	TGTGCCAGCAGTTCCCCCGCCAGGGGGCTCAACGAGCAGTACTTC	CASSSPARGLNEQYF
.	TRBV5-1	TRBJ1-2	TRBD1	TGCGCCAGCAGCGCCGACAGGGTCGGAGTCTATGGCTACACCTTC	CASSADRVGVYGYTF
many	TRBV10-3	TRBJ2-2	.	TGTGCCATCAGTAGGGATGATGACGGGGAGCTGTTTTTT	CAISRDDDGELFF
.	TRBV19	TRBJ2-4	.	TGTGCCAGTAGTCCCAGACAGTTAGCCAAAAACATTCAGTACTTC	CASSPRQLAKNIQYF
few	TRBV29-1	TRBJ1-1	.	TGCAGCGTTGTTGAAGGGGGTCACACTGAAGCTTTCTTT	CSVVEGGHTEAFF
many	TRBV12-3/TRBV12-4	TRBJ2-1	TRBD2	TGTGCCAGCACCCTTAAGCGGGGGGGCTACAATGAGCAGTTCTTC	CASTLKRGGYNEQFF
many	TRBV5-1	TRBJ2-1	TRBD2	TGCGCCAGCGGGCGGGGGACCCTACGGTACAATGAGCAGTTCTTC	CASGRGTLRYNEQFF
many	TRBV5-1	TRBJ2-7	.	TGCGCCAGCAGCTCCCGGGGGGCCGACGGAGGACAGTACTTC	CASSSRGADGGQYF
many	TRBV27	TRBJ1-5	TRBD1	TGTGCCAGCAAACCGACAGGGGAACAGCCCCAGCATTTT	CASKPTGEQPQHF
many	TRBV5-6	TRBJ1-6	.	TGTGCCAGCAGCTTGGTCGGCGGCCACTTGTTTTCACCCCTCCACTTT	CASSLVGGHLFSPLHF